A selection of T cell receptor beta chains follows, all from one sample in a study of T cell changes during pregnancy in multiple sclerosis. Here immunoSEQ multiplex PCR was the method, and the copy in TCRdb shows in-frame clones only, minus some. Of over 50,000 clones detected, 90% appear once; the ten largest clones hold approximately 1%. The specimen was peripheral blood, collected in the first trimester of pregnancy. The receptors shown here come from a female donor in good health, enrolled as a control in a pregnancy study. CDR3s include the opening cysteine and the closing phenylalanine or tryptophan. The D gene is left open where the match is weak.

D | J | V | DNA | CDR3
TRBD2 | TRBJ2-7 | TRBV10-3 | TGTGCCACGGGGGGGCAGGGGATCTACGAGCAGTACTTC | CATGGQGIYEQYF
. | TRBJ2-3 | TRBV7-9 | TGTGCCAGCAGCTTATATACGGACGCCCCGTCAGGGGATACGCAGTATTTT | CASSLYTDAPSGDTQYF
. | TRBJ1-2 | TRBV29-1 | TGCAGCGTTGTGGGGGGACGGGATGGGGTTCTTAACTATGGCTACACCTTC | CSVVGGRDGVLNYGYTF
. | TRBJ1-1 | TRBV11-3 | TGTGCCAGCAGCTTAGACGGGGGGGCGAACACTGAAGCTTTCTTT | CASSLDGGANTEAFF
. | TRBJ1-1 | TRBV7-8 | TGTGCCAGCAGCTTACGTACAGGGTTTATGAACACTGAAGCTTTCTTT | CASSLRTGFMNTEAFF
. | TRBJ2-2 | TRBV5-1 | TGCGCCAGCAGCTTGGTGCCGGGGGTGACCGGGGAGCTGTTTTTT | CASSLVPGVTGELFF
. | TRBJ2-6 | TRBV4-3 | TGCGCCAGCAGCCAAGATTACAGCTCTGGGGCCAACGTCCTGACTTTC | CASSQDYSSGANVLTF
TRBD1 | TRBJ1-5 | TRBV27 | TGTGCCAGCAGCCGACAGGGGGACAATCAGCCCCAGCATTTT | CASSRQGDNQPQHF
. | TRBJ1-1 | TRBV27 | TGTGCCAGCAGCCTTACTTCTACCACTGAAGCTTTCTTT | CASSLTSTTEAFF
TRBD2 | TRBJ2-3 | TRBV9 | TGTGCCAGCAGGGGCGGGGGGGCCACAGATACGCAGTATTTT | CASRGGGATDTQYF
TRBD1 | TRBJ2-3 | TRBV2 | TGTGCCAGCACCGGACAGGGGCACGATACGCAGTATTTT | CASTGQGHDTQYF
. | TRBJ1-3 | TRBV6-5 | TGTGCCAGCAGTAACAGGGTCAGCTCTGGAAACACCATATATTTT | CASSNRVSSGNTIYF
. | TRBJ1-1 | TRBV5-3 | TGTGCCAGAAGCTTGGGACGGGTAAATACTGAAGCTTTCTTT | CARSLGRVNTEAFF
TRBD1 | TRBJ1-1 | TRBV6-5 | TGTGCCAGCAGCCCGGGACAGAACTTTGAAGCTTTCTTT | CASSPGQNFEAFF